This T cell receptor (beta chain) was identified during a study of blood T cell repertoires in COVID-19. For the study at large: The United States, Italy and Spain were the sources of the acute and convalescent COVID-19 samples. Sources were T cells, B-cell-depleted T cells, or PBMCs; the material itself was cDNA or gDNA.

This clone was seen a handful of times. The CDR3 extends over 19 amino acids. Germline-derived CDR1 and CDR2 are SGHDN and FVKESK. The trim removed 0 bases at V and 4 bases at J, leaving 14 bases unmatched. In the original processing: Using reference gene primer amplification, nucleated cell counts were estimated. TCRdb's table, derived via immunoSEQ multiplex PCR, lists solely in-frame clones and lacks some. V and J calls and clone size come straight from that table; D and trimming were deduced from the DNA. The table has fewer than 250,000 clones, 85% to 90% seen once. The rearrangement links TRBV14 to TRBJ2-3, with 9 bases that match TRBD2. The clonotype originates from a man aged 45-65 years with COVID-19, enrolled during active disease. Sample: peripheral blood. CDR3 residues: CASSQERPALAGRADTQYF. As DNA, the CDR3 is TGTGCCAGCAGCCAAGAAAGACCCGCACTAGCGGGTAGGGCAGATACGCAGTATTTT.